The 21 T cell receptor beta chains below were found in one sample sequenced in a study of CD8+CD57+ T cells in acquired aplastic anemia. CDR3 and TCR beta VDJ profiling relied on genomic DNA as the template. TCRdb fed the reads into MiXCR, producing one record per CDR3 protein. The repertoire includes about 40,000 distinct CDR3 sequences, under 80% of them detected once, and 59% sits in the top ten. CD8+CD57+ cell expansion had been shown by flow cytometry in patients chosen for sequencing. The specimen was sorted CD4+, CD8+, or CD8+CD57+ T cells (not recorded which) from PBMCs. The receptor set was obtained from a human donor with aplastic anemia.

This rearrangement joins TRBV24-1 to TRBJ1-5; TRBD1 agrees at 9 bases. With V trimmed by 12 bases and J by 7 bases, 6 bases remained unmatched. Germline V gives CDR1 KGHDR, CDR2 SFDVKD. The CDR3 sequence is 12 residues long. CDR3 sequence reads: CAPTGGGQPQHF. The CDR3 DNA reads TGTGCCCCCACAGGGGGCGGGCAGCCCCAGCATTTT.

This clonotype was found many times. The genes are TRBV12-3 or TRBV12-4 and TRBJ2-6; D is perhaps TRBD2 (6 bases). This CDR3 has 17 amino acids. V was cut by 1 base and J by 0 bases, with 10 bases left in between. CDR3 sequence: CASSLGWGDSGANVLTF. CDR3 DNA sequence: TGTGCCAGCAGTTTAGGATGGGGGGACTCTGGGGCCAACGTCCTGACTTTC.

This chain's CDR3 is CSARPSSGANVLTF. In DNA, the CDR3 is TGCAGCGCCCGGCCGAGCTCTGGGGCCAACGTCCTGACTTTC. The chain carries TRBV29-1 and TRBJ2-6; D not certain. Trimming took off 7 bases at V and 0 bases at J, with 10 bases between the two ends. The V gene's germline CDR1 is SQVTM and CDR2 ANQGSEA. This CDR3 has 14 residues.

Points on this clonotype: Relative to the germline gene, one junction end is altered; a read error may explain this. The chain employs TRBV24-1 and TRBJ2-1; D is possibly TRBD1 (6 bases). This CDR3 is built from 15 residues. The germline gives CDR1 KGHDR, CDR2 SFDVKD. DNA for the CDR3: TGCGCCACCAGTAGGGACACCGCCTCCTTCAATGAGCAGTTCTTC. It translates to CATSRDTASFNEQFF.

This clonotype appeared a few times. V gene TRBV29-1 combines with J gene TRBJ2-7; 12 nucleotides align to TRBD2. The J segment lost 4 bases and the V segment lost 7 bases, leaving 5 bases of the junction unmatched. Germline V gene data show CDR1 as SQVTM and CDR2 as ANQGSEA. There are 13 residues in the CDR3. The DNA of the CDR3 is TGCAGCGGACTAGCGGGAGAGGGTTACGAGCAGTACTTC. It translates to CSGLAGEGYEQYF.

V gene TRBV15 combines with J gene TRBJ2-7, with 7 bases identical to TRBD1. Losses at the gene ends were 6 bases for V and 1 base for J; bases not matched to a gene: 6. Per germline, CDR1 LNHNV and CDR2 YYDKDF (reference sequence). This CDR3 region has 14 residues. The CDR3, as DNA: TGTGCCACCAGGCTGGGGGACAGTTCCTACGAGCAGTACTTC. Translating it yields CATRLGDSSYEQYF.

The J gene is TRBJ1-1, the V gene TRBV6-1; TRBD1 matches 8 bases. The CDR3 spans 14 residues. Germline CDR1 is MNHNS and CDR2 is SASEGT. V gave up 2 bases and J gave up 10 bases; unmatched junction bases: 9. In DNA, the CDR3 is TGTGCCAGCAGTGAATCGGGGGAACAGGGGGGAGCTTTCTTT. This encodes CASSESGEQGGAFF.

The J gene is TRBJ2-7, the V gene TRBV11-3; D is possibly TRBD2 (6 bases). Germline V lookup: CDR1 SGHNT, CDR2 YENEEA. The CDR3 is 13 residues long. V was cut by 6 bases and J by 3 bases, with 12 bases left in between. The CDR3 region has the DNA TGTGCCAGCAGTCGATGGGGGGACTACGAGCAGTACTTC. It encodes CASSRWGDYEQYF.

V is TRBV5-5 and J is TRBJ1-5; D is undetermined. The CDR3 runs to 14 residues. V dropped 3 bases and J dropped 1 base, with 8 bases sitting between them. CDR1 and CDR2 from the germline V gene are SGHKS and YYEKEE (reference sequence). In nucleotides, the CDR3 is TGTGCCAGCAGCTCTACGTCGAGCAATCAGCCCCAGCATTTT. It codes for CASSSTSSNQPQHF.

This clonotype was seen a single time. The rearrangement joins TRBV25-1 to TRBJ2-1; D possibly corresponds to TRBD1 (6 bases). Trimming left V 5 bases short and J 7 bases short, with 12 bases between. CDR1 MGHDK and CDR2 SYGVNS come from the germline V gene. The CDR3 is 13 amino acids. In DNA, the CDR3 is TGTGCCAGCAGTCTCCCAGGGGCGAATGAGCAGTTCTTC. Translated, it gives CASSLPGANEQFF. The complete variable domain, with remaining parts taken from reference TRBV25-1 and TRBJ2-1, reads EADIYQTPRYLVIGTGKKITLECSQTMGHDKMYWYQQDPGMELHLIHYSYGVNSTEKGDLSSESTVSRIRTEHFPLTLESARPSHTSQYLCASSLPGANEQFFGPGTRLTVL.

V gene TRBV3-1 combines with J gene TRBJ2-1; 7 bases match TRBD1. This CDR3 contains 17 residues. The germline CDR1 and CDR2 sequences are LGHDT and YNNKEL (reference sequence). The trim removed 2 bases at V and 7 bases at J, leaving 14 bases unmatched. The CDR3 loop is CASSQSGGRGVWNEQFF. In nucleotides, the CDR3 is TGTGCCAGCAGCCAATCAGGGGGAAGGGGTGTGTGGAATGAGCAGTTCTTC.

The chain carries TRBV11-1 and TRBJ2-3, with 8 nucleotides matching TRBD2. This CDR3 has 19 residues. The junction had 24 bases not matched to a gene; V was cut back by 3 bases and J by 10 bases. Per germline, CDR1 SGHAT and CDR2 FQDESV (reference sequence). The CDR3 coding sequence is TGTGCCAGCAGCTTTAGCGCCCCGCGCGACTTCGGTTGGCGGGGGGCGCAGTATTTT. It is translated as CASSFSAPRDFGWRGAQYF.

V usage is TRBV10-2 and J usage is TRBJ1-2; maybe TRBD1 (5 bases). The CDR3 spans 14 residues. The V gene's germline CDR1 is WSHSY and CDR2 SAAADI. The V end lost 4 bases, the J end lost 4 bases, and 13 bases lay between the germline ends. The CDR3: CASSGGTGFYGYTF. The CDR3 nucleotides are TGCGCCAGCAGTGGAGGGACGGGATTCTATGGCTACACCTTC.

The table lists this clonotype with a few counts. In this CDR3 the conserved last residue, phenylalanine or tryptophan, is missing, so a read error is likely. No DNA is shown, since the ends of the CDR3 on it are uncertain; the CDR3 is the one TCRdb lists. CDR3 residues: CATSRDDEGGAVT. V is TRBV15 and J is TRBJ2-5; TRBD1, as called in the table, went unchecked against the DNA. The germline V gene encodes CDR1 LNHNV and CDR2 YYDKDF (reference sequence). A total of 13 residues make up the CDR3, ends included.

The rearrangement links TRBV10-3 to TRBJ1-1, with D unclear. V lost 3 bases, J lost 2 bases, and 7 bases lay in between. The CDR3 loop spans 13 amino acids. Per germline, CDR1 ENHRY and CDR2 SYGVKD. This chain's CDR3 is CAISEGFNTEAFF. CDR3 in DNA: TGTGCCATCAGTGAAGGGTTCAACACTGAAGCTTTCTTT.

The CDR3 is CASSRGQGRETQYF. In DNA form, the CDR3 reads TGTGCCAGCAGTCGAGGACAGGGGCGGGAGACCCAGTACTTC. The V gene is TRBV28, the J gene TRBJ2-5, with TRBD1 matching over 9 bases. Germline V lookup: CDR1 MDHEN, CDR2 SYDVKM. The CDR3 has 14 residues. V gave up 5 bases and J gave up 5 bases; unmatched junction bases: 6.

The V call is TRBV10-3, the J call TRBJ1-5; D is ambiguous. V lost 6 bases and J 1 base, leaving 10 bases between the germline ends. The length of the CDR3 is 14 residues. Germline V gene lookup returns CDR1 ENHRY and CDR2 SYGVKD. CDR3 amino acids: CAISDQGSNQPQHF. The CDR3 coding sequence is TGTGCCATCAGCGACCAAGGCAGCAATCAGCCCCAGCATTTT.

Details on this clonotype: Being one base from a much bigger clone, this may be a read error. The CDR3 does not end in the conserved phenylalanine or tryptophan, so this is likely a read error. The rearrangement joins TRBV6-1 to TRBJ2-1; D may match TRBD1 or TRBD2 (7 bases each). Germline V gene lookup returns CDR1 MNHNS and CDR2 SASEGT. The CDR3 covers 12 residues. V lost 5 bases and J lost 8, with 10 bases in between. For the CDR3, the DNA is TGTGCCAGCAGTCCAGGGGGGGATGAGCAGTTCCTC. Translating gives CASSPGGDEQFL.

The chain joins TRBV2 to TRBJ1-5; 7 positions match TRBD1. Trimming cost V 5 bases and J 0 bases; bases outside gene matches: 4. This CDR3 is 15 amino acids long. The germline gives CDR1 SNHLY, CDR2 FYNNEI. The CDR3 loop is CASSLQGISNQPQHF. The CDR3 nucleotides read TGTGCCAGCAGTTTACAGGGGATTAGCAATCAGCCCCAGCATTTT.

The V and J genes are TRBV2 and TRBJ2-7, with 7 positions matching TRBD1. There are 13 residues in the CDR3. CDR1 is SNHLY, CDR2 FYNNEI, per germline. V lost 9 bases, J lost 5 bases, and 10 bases stayed unmatched. The CDR3 nucleotides read TGTGCCAGGAACCCGGGACAGTTCGACGAGCAGTACTTC. This encodes CARNPGQFDEQYF.

V gene TRBV2 combines with J gene TRBJ2-3; 7 nucleotides agree with TRBD2. This CDR3 comprises 15 residues. V was clipped by 1 base and J by 0 bases; unmatched bases: 1. Per the germline V gene, CDR1 is SNHLY and CDR2 is FYNNEI. DNA for the CDR3: TGTGCCAGCAGTGAAGGGGGGGGAAGCACAGATACGCAGTATTTT. This sequence encodes CASSEGGGSTDTQYF. The full variable domain, rest sourced from reference TRBV2 and TRBJ2-3, is EPEVTQTPSHQVTQMGQEVILRCVPISNHLYFYWYRQILGQKVEFLVSFYNNEISEKSEIFDDQFSVERPDGSNFTLKIRSTKLEDSAMYFCASSEGGGSTDTQYFGPGTRLTVL.